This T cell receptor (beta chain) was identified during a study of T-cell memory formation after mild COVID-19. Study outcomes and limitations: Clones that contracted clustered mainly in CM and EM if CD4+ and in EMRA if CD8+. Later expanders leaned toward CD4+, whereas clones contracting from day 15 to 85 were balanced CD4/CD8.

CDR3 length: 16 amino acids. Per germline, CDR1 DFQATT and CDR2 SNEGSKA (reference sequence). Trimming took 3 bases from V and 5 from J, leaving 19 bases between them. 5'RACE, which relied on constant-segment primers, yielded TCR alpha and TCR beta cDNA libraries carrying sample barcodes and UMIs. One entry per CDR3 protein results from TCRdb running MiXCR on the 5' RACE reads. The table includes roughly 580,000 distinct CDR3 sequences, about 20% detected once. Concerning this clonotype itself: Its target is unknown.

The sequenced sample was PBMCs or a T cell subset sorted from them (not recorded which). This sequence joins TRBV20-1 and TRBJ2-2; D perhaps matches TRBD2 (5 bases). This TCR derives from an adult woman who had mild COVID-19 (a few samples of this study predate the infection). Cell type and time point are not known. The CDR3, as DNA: TGCAGTGCTAGGAGTAGGAACGGAGGAAGAACCGGGGAGCTGTTTTTT. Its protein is CSARSRNGGRTGELFF.